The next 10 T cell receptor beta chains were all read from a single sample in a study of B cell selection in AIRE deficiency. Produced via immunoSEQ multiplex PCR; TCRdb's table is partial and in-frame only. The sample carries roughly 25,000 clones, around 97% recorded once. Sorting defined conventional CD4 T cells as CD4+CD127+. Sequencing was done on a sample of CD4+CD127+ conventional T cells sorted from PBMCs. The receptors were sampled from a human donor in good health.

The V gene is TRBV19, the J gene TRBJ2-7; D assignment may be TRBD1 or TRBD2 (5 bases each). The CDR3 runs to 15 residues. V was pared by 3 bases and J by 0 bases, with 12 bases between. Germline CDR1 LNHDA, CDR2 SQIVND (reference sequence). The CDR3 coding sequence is TGTGCCAGTAGTATCAAGGGTGGGGGCTCCTACGAGCAGTACTTC. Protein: CASSIKGGGSYEQYF.

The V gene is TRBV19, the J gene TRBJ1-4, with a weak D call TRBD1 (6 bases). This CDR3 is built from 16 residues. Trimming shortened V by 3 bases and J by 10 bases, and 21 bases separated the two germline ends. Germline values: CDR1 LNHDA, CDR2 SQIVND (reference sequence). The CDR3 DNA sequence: TGTGCCAGTAGTATCACACGAGGGGGGGGTAGTGGAAAACTGTTTTTT. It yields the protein CASSITRGGGSGKLFF.

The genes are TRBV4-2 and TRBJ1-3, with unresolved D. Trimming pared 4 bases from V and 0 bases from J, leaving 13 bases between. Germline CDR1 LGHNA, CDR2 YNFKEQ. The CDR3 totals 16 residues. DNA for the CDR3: TGTGCCAGCAGCCGTCATGGTACTAGCTCTGGAAACACCATATATTTT. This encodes CASSRHGTSSGNTIYF.

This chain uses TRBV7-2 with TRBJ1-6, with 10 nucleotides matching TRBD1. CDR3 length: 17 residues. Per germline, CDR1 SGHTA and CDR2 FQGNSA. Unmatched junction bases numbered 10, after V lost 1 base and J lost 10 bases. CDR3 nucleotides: TGTGCCAGCAGCTTAGGTTCGGGACAGGGGCTCGGGTCACCCCTCCACTTT. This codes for CASSLGSGQGLGSPLHF.

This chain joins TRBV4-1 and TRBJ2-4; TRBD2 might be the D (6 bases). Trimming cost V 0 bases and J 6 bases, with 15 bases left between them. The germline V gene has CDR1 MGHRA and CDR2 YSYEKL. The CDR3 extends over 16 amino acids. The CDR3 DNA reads TGCGCCAGCAGCCAAGATTGGGTGGCCGGGGGAAACATTCAGTACTTC. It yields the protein CASSQDWVAGGNIQYF.

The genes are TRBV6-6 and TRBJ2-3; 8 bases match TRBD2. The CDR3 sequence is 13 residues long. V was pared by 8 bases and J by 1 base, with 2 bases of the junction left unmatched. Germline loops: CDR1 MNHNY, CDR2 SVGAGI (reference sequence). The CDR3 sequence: CASAGGRTDTQYF. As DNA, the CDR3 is TGTGCCAGCGCGGGAGGACGCACAGATACGCAGTATTTT.

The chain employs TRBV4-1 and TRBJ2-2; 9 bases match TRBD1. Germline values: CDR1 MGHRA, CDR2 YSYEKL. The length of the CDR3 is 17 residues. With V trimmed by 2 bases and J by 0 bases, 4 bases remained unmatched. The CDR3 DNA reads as TGCGCCAGCAGCCAATCGAGACAGGGGGCGAACACCGGGGAGCTGTTTTTT. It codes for CASSQSRQGANTGELFF.

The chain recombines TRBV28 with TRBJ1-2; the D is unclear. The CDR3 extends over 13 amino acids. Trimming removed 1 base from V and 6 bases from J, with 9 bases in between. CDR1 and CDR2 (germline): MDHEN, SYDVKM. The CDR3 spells CASSLSAGNGYTF. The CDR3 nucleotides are TGTGCCAGCAGTTTATCGGCGGGGAATGGCTACACCTTC.

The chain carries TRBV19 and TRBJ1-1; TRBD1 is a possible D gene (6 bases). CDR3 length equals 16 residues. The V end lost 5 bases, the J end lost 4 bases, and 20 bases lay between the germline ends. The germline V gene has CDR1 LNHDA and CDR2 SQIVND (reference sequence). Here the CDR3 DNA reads TGTGCCAGTAGTCCCCGAGGGGGGGTCCAGGGCACTGAAGCTTTCTTT. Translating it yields CASSPRGGVQGTEAFF. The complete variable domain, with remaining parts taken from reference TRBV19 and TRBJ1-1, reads DGGITQSPKYLFRKEGQNVTLSCEQNLNHDAMYWYRQDPGQGLRLIYYSQIVNDFQKGDIAEGYSVSREKKESFPLTVTSAQKNPTAFYLCASSPRGGVQGTEAFFGQGTRLTVV.

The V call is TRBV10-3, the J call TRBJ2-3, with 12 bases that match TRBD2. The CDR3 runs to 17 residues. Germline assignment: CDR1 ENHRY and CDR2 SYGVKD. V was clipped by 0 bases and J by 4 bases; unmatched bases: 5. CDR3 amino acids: CAISESSSGRGSDTQYF. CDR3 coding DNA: TGTGCCATCAGTGAGTCGTCTAGCGGGAGGGGTTCAGATACGCAGTATTTT.